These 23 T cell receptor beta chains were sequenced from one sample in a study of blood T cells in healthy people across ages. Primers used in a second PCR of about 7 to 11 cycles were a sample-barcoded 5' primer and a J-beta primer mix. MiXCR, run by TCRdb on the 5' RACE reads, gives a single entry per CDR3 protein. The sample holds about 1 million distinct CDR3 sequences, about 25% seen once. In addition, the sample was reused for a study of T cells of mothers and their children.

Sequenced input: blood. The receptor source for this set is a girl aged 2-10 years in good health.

The CDR3 DNA follows: TGTGCCAGCAGCCGGGACGTTTTACAGTACGAGCAGTACTTC. Translating gives CASSRDVLQYEQYF. The J gene is TRBJ2-7, the V gene TRBV2; perhaps D is TRBD1 or TRBD2 (5 bases each). The CDR3 extends over 14 amino acids. Germline CDR1 reads SNHLY; CDR2 reads FYNNEI. V gave up 6 bases and J gave up 4 bases, with 16 bases separating them. Complete variable domain (other parts from reference TRBV2 and TRBJ2-7): EPEVTQTPSHQVTQMGQEVILRCVPISNHLYFYWYRQILGQKVEFLVSFYNNEISEKSEIFDDQFSVERPDGSNFTLKIRSTKLEDSAMYFCASSRDVLQYEQYFGPGTRLTVT.

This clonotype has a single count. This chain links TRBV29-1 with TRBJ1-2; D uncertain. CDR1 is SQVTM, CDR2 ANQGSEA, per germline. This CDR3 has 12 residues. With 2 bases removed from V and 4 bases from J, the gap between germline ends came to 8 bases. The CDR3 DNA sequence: TGCAGCGTTGAACTCCAATCCTATGGCTACACCTTC. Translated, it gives CSVELQSYGYTF.

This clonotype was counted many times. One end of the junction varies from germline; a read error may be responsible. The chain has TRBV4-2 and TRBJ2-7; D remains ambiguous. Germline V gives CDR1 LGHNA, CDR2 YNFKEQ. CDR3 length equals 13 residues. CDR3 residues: CASSQASSYEQYF. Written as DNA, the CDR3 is TGCGCCAGCAGCCAAGCGAGCTCCTACGAGCAGTACTTC.

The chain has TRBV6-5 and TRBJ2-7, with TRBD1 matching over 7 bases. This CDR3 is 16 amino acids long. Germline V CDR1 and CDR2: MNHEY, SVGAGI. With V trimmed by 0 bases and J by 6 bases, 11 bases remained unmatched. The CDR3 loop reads CASSYSPGQEVGEQYF. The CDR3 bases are TGTGCCAGCAGTTACTCCCCAGGACAGGAGGTGGGCGAGCAGTACTTC.

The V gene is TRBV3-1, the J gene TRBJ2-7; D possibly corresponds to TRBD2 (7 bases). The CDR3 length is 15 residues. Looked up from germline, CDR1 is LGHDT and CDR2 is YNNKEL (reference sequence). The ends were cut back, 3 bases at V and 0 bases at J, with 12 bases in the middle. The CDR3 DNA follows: TGTGCCAGCAGCCACGGGGGGCCGAGCTCCTACGAGCAGTACTTC. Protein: CASSHGGPSSYEQYF.

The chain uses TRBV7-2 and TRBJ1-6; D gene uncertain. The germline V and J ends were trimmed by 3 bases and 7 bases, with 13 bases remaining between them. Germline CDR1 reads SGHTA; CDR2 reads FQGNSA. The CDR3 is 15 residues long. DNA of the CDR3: TGTGCCAGCAGCTTCGGGCGGCCGGAGAATTCACCCCTCCACTTT. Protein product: CASSFGRPENSPLHF.

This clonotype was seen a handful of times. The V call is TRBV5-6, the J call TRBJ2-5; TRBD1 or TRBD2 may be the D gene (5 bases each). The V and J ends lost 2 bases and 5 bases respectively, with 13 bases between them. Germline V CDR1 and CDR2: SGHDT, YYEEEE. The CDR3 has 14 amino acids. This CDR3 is CASSFFLGEETQYF. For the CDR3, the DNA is TGTGCCAGCAGCTTCTTCCTGGGGGAGGAGACCCAGTACTTC.

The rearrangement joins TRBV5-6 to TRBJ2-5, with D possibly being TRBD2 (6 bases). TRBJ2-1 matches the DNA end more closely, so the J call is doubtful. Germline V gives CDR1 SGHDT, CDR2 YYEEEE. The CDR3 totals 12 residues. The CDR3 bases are TGTGCCAGCGGGGAGGTATACAATGAGCAGTTCTTC. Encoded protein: CASGEVYNEQFF.

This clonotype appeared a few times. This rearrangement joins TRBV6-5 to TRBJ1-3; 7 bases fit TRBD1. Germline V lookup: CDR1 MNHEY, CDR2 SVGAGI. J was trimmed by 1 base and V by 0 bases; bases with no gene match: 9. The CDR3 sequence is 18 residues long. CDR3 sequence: CASSYSKLNRGSGNTIYF. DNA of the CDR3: TGTGCCAGCAGTTACTCGAAATTAAACAGGGGTTCTGGAAACACCATATATTTT.

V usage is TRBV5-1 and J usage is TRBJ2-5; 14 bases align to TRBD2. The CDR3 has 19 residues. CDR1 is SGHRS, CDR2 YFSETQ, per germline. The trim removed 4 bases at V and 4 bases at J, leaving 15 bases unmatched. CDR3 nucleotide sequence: TGCGCCAGCAGCCCCCTCGGAGGGACTAGCGGGAGCTCCCCAGAGACCCAGTACTTC. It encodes CASSPLGGTSGSSPETQYF.

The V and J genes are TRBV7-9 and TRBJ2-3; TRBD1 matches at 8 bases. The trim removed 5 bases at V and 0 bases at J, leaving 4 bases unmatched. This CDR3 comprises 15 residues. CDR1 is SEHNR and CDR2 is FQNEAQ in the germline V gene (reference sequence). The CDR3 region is CASSIRDRSTDTQYF. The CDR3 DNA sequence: TGTGCCAGCAGCATCCGGGACAGGAGCACAGATACGCAGTATTTT.

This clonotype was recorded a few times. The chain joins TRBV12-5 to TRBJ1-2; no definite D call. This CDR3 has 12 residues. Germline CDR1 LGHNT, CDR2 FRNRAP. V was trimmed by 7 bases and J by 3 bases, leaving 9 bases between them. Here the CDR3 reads CASALEYYGYTF. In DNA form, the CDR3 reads TGTGCTAGTGCCCTGGAATACTATGGCTACACCTTC.

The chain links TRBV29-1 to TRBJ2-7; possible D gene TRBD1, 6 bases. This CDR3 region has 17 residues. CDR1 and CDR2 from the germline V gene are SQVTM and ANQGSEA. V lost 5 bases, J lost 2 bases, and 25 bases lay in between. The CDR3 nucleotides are TGCAGCGTTAGGACAGTTAAAGAAACCCTGACGACCTACGAGCAGTACTTC. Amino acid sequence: CSVRTVKETLTTYEQYF.

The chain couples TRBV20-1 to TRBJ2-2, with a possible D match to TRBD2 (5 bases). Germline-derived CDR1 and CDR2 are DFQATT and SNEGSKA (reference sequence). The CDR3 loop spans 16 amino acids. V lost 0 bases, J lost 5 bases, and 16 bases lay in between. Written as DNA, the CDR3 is TGCAGTGCTAGAGATAAAGCGGTGGGGTTAACCGGGGAGCTGTTTTTT. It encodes CSARDKAVGLTGELFF.

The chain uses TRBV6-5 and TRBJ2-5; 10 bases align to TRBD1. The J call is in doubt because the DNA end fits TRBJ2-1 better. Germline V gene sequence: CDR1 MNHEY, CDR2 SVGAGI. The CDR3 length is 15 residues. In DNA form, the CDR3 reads TGTGCCAGCAGTTATACGGGACAGGGGCTCAATGAGCAGTTCTTC. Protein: CASSYTGQGLNEQFF.

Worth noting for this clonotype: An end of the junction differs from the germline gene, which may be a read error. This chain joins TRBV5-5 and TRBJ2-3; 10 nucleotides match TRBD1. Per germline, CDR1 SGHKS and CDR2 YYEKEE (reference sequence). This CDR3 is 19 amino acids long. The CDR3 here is CASSLAKFFDRGPTDAQYF. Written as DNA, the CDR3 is TGTGCCAGCAGCTTGGCCAAATTTTTTGACAGGGGGCCGACAGATGCGCAGTATTTT.

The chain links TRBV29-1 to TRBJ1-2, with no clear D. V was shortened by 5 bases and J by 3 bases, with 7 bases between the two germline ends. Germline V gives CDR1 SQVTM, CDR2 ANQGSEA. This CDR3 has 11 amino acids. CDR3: CSVRIDYGYTF. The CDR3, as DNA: TGCAGCGTTCGGATTGACTATGGCTACACCTTC.

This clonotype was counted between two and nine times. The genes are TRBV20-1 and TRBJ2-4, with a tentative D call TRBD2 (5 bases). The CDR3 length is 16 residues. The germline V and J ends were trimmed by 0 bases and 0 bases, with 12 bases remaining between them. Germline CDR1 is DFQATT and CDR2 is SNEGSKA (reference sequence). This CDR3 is CSARESTGLAKNIQYF. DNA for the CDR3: TGCAGTGCTAGAGAGTCGACTGGACTAGCCAAAAACATTCAGTACTTC.

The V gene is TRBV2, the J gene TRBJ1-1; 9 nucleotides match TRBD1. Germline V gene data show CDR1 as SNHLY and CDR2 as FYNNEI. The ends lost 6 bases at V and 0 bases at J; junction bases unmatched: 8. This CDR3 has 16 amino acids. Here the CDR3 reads CASRGRTGALNTEAFF. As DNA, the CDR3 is TGTGCCAGCAGGGGAAGGACAGGGGCCCTGAACACTGAAGCTTTCTTT. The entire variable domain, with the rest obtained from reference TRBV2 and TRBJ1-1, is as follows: EPEVTQTPSHQVTQMGQEVILRCVPISNHLYFYWYRQILGQKVEFLVSFYNNEISEKSEIFDDQFSVERPDGSNFTLKIRSTKLEDSAMYFCASRGRTGALNTEAFFGQGTRLTVV.

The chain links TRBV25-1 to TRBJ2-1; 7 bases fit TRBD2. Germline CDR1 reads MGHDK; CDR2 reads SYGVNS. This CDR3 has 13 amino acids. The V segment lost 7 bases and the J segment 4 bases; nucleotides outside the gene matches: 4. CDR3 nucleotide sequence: TGTGCCAGCAAACGGGAGGAATACAATGAGCAGTTCTTC. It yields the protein CASKREEYNEQFF.

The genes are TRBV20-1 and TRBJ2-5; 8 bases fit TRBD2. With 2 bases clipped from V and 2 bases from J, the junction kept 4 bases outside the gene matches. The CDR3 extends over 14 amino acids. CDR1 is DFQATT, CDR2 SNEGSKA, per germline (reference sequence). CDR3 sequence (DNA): TGCAGTGCTAGATCCGGGACTAGTCAAGAGACCCAGTACTTC. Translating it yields CSARSGTSQETQYF.

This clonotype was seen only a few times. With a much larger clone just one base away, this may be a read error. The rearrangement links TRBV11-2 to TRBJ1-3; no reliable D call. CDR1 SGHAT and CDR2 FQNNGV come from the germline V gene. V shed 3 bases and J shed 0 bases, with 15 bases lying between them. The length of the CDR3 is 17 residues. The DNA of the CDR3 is TGTGCCAGCAGCTTGGGGTGGCGGCTGAGCTCTGGAAACACCATATATTTT. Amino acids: CASSLGWRLSSGNTIYF.

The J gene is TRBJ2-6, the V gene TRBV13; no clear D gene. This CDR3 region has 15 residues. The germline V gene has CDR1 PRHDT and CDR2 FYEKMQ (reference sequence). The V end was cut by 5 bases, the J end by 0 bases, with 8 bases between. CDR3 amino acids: CASSLRTSGANVLTF. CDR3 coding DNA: TGTGCCAGCAGCCTCCGGACCTCTGGGGCCAACGTCCTGACTTTC.